This entry concerns a single T cell receptor (beta chain). Its antigen is undetermined. These data belong to a study of T-cell memory formation after mild COVID-19. Study results and caveats: Contracting CD8+ clones were enriched in EMRA, CD4+ mainly in CM and EM.

V lost 6 bases and J 8 bases, leaving 17 bases between the germline ends. Germline V lookup: CDR1 DFQATT, CDR2 SNEGSKA (reference sequence). There are 14 residues in the CDR3. 5'RACE with constant-segment primers yielded barcoded, UMI-tagged TCR alpha and TCR beta cDNA libraries. MiXCR, run by TCRdb on the 5' RACE reads, gives a single entry per CDR3 protein. Of 250,000 to 300,000 distinct CDR3 sequences in the sample, about 16% were seen once. This TCR was sampled from a man between 18 and 35 years old who had mild COVID-19 (a few samples of this study predate the infection). Cell type and time point are not known. Sequencing input: PBMCs or a T cell subset sorted from them (not recorded which). The chain has TRBV20-1 and TRBJ1-6, with D perhaps TRBD1 (6 bases). The CDR3: CSASQGTIDSPLHF. CDR3 nucleotides: TGCAGTGCGAGCCAAGGGACAATCGATTCACCCCTCCACTTT.